These T cell receptor beta chains were read from a single sample in a study of T cells in Graves' hyperthyroidism and ophthalmopathy. A single record per CDR3 protein comes from TCRdb applying MiXCR to the multiplex PCR reads. The profile covers around 600,000 distinct CDR3 sequences, with over 40% appearing a single time and more than 7% taken by the ten largest. The sample taken for sequencing was peripheral blood or thyroid tissue (not recorded which). Source of these receptors: an adult man with Graves' disease, either hyperthyroidism or ophthalmopathy (not recorded which). Both conserved end residues are part of each CDR3. D genes are given only for firm matches. Size tells how often a clone was seen (once, few, many) or the class of an expanded clone, and some rows leave it out.

CDR3	DNA	V	J	length	D	size
CSWTSNYGYTF	TGCAGCTGGACATCTAACTATGGCTACACCTTC	TRBV29-1	TRBJ1-2	11	-	-
CSVEGRNYGYTF	TGCAGCGTTGAGGGGCGGAACTATGGCTACACCTTC	TRBV29-1	TRBJ1-2	12	-	many
CASSLSFNYGYTF	TGTGCCAGCAGTTTATCTTTTAACTATGGCTACACCTTC	TRBV14	TRBJ1-2	13	-	few
CASSLAPVDGYEQYF	TGTGCCAGCAGCTTAGCCCCCGTCGACGGATACGAGCAGTACTTC	TRBV7-8	TRBJ2-7	15	-	many
CAITRQGGNTEKLFF	TGTGCCATCACTAGACAGGGGGGGAACACTGAAAAACTGTTTTTT	TRBV10-3	TRBJ1-4	15	TRBD1	-
CAISYHMSWETQYF	TGTGCCATCAGTTACCATATGTCGTGGGAGACCCAGTACTTC	TRBV6-5	TRBJ2-5	14	-	-
CASSYSNAGGVYEQYF	TGTGCCAGCAGTTACTCGAATGCAGGGGGCGTCTACGAGCAGTACTTC	TRBV6-5	TRBJ2-7	16	TRBD1	-
CSTRPGTSTGTEAFF	TGCAGCACCCGACCGGGAACCTCAACGGGCACTGAAGCTTTCTTT	TRBV29-1	TRBJ1-1	15	-	many
CANRDTSNQPQHF	TGTGCCAACAGAGACACTAGCAATCAGCCCCAGCATTTT	TRBV12-3/TRBV12-4	TRBJ1-5	13	-	-
CASSLVQRGQNYGYTF	TGTGCCAGCAGTCTTGTCCAAAGGGGGCAGAACTATGGCTACACCTTC	TRBV5-1	TRBJ1-2	16	TRBD1	few
CSVSEGGTANTEAFF	TGCAGCGTTTCAGAAGGGGGGACAGCGAACACTGAAGCTTTCTTT	TRBV29-1	TRBJ1-1	15	TRBD1	-
CSVFGISGNTIYF	TGCAGCGTCTTCGGGATCTCTGGAAACACCATATATTTT	TRBV29-1	TRBJ1-3	13	-	-
CASSGGGVAPDREQYF	TGTGCCAGCAGCGGAGGTGGGGTAGCGCCCGACAGGGAGCAGTACTTC	TRBV9	TRBJ2-7	16	-	-
CASSWLRPGHQNTEAFF	TGCGCCAGCAGCTGGCTAAGACCGGGCCACCAAAACACTGAAGCTTTCTTT	TRBV5-1	TRBJ1-1	17	-	-
CASRRDRGDGYTF	TGTGCCAGCAGACGGGACAGGGGAGATGGCTACACCTTC	TRBV2	TRBJ1-2	13	TRBD1	-
CSAIPGTSGNYEQYF	TGCAGTGCCATACCAGGGACTAGCGGAAACTACGAGCAGTACTTC	TRBV20-1	TRBJ2-7	15	TRBD2	-
CASSSGSQGITEAFF	TGTGCCAGCAGTTCCGGCTCACAGGGGATCACTGAAGCTTTCTTT	TRBV12-3/TRBV12-4	TRBJ1-1	15	TRBD1	few
CSAKGQPQETQYF	TGCAGTGCTAAGGGACAGCCACAAGAGACCCAGTACTTC	TRBV20-1	TRBJ2-5	13	TRBD1	-
CASSKGQGVNENQPQHF	TGTGCCAGCAGCAAGGGACAGGGCGTTAATGAAAATCAGCCCCAGCATTTT	TRBV7-9	TRBJ1-5	17	TRBD1	many
CAIRGVGQGYGYTF	TGTGCCATCAGGGGGGTTGGACAGGGGTACGGCTACACCTTC	TRBV10-3	TRBJ1-2	14	TRBD1	-
CSYGTGNQPQHF	TGCAGCTATGGGACGGGCAATCAGCCCCAGCATTTT	TRBV29-1	TRBJ1-5	12	-	-
CASSLRGRHGYTF	TGTGCCAGCAGCTTAAGGGGGCGGCATGGCTACACCTTC	TRBV7-6	TRBJ1-2	13	TRBD1	many
CASSQDLRETQYF	TGTGCCAGCAGCCAAGATCTCCGAGAGACCCAGTACTTC	TRBV14	TRBJ2-5	13	-	many
CASSGLEQGKGQPQHF	TGTGCCAGCAGCGGACTGGAACAGGGAAAGGGTCAGCCCCAGCATTTT	TRBV7-2	TRBJ1-5	16	-	many
CSKEGGQGYIQRPAYGYTF	TGCAGCAAGGAGGGCGGACAGGGTTACATTCAGCGACCGGCTTATGGCTACACCTTC	TRBV29-1	TRBJ1-2	19	TRBD1	-
CASSSRRGGSTEAFF	TGTGCCAGCAGCTCCCGGCGGGGGGGTAGCACTGAAGCTTTCTTT	TRBV7-2	TRBJ1-1	15	-	-
CASNRGGKLFF	TGTGCCAGCAACCGGGGCGGGAAACTGTTTTTT	TRBV7-6	TRBJ1-4	11	-	-
CATVGGGEQYF	TGTGCAACGGTTGGCGGGGGCGAGCAGTACTTC	TRBV25-1	TRBJ2-7	11	TRBD2	once
CASSGSGLTKAFF	TGTGCCAGCAGTGGAAGTGGCCTGACGAAGGCTTTCTTT	TRBV10-3	TRBJ1-1	13	-	-
CSVAQVSVYEQYF	TGCAGCGTAGCACAGGTGTCAGTCTACGAGCAGTACTTC	TRBV29-1	TRBJ2-7	13	-	-
CASSLRGEQFNFQPQHF	TGTGCCAGCAGTCTAAGAGGGGAGCAATTTAATTTTCAGCCCCAGCATTTT	TRBV12-3/TRBV12-4	TRBJ1-5	17	-	once
CASSERTGGGGANVLTF	TGTGCCAGCAGCGAGAGGACAGGGGGCGGAGGGGCCAACGTCCTGACTTTC	TRBV9	TRBJ2-6	17	TRBD1	-
CASSTGGGNGYTF	TGTGCCAGCAGTACAGGGGGCGGCAATGGCTACACCTTC	TRBV9	TRBJ1-2	13	TRBD1	-
CSVLTGGYGYTF	TGCAGCGTCTTGACAGGGGGGTATGGCTACACCTTC	TRBV29-1	TRBJ1-2	12	TRBD1	once
CASGLRGRGGYTF	TGTGCCAGCGGTTTAAGGGGGCGAGGGGGCTACACCTTC	TRBV2	TRBJ1-2	13	TRBD1	many
CASSYSAASYEQYF	TGTGCCAGCAGTTACTCGGCCGCCTCCTACGAGCAGTACTTC	TRBV7-9	TRBJ2-7	14	-	-
CAIDDGGSSFGNTIYF	TGTGCCATCGACGACGGAGGGTCCTCCTTCGGAAACACCATATATTTT	TRBV10-3	TRBJ1-3	16	-	-
CASSYGHITTNEKLFF	TGTGCCAGTAGTTACGGACACATCACAACTAATGAAAAACTGTTTTTT	TRBV19	TRBJ1-4	16	-	-
CASSLSGTAAEAFF	TGTGCCAGCAGCTTAAGTGGCACCGCCGCTGAAGCTTTCTTT	TRBV7-8	TRBJ1-1	14	-	once
CSVDLGQGANVLTF	TGCAGCGTTGACCTGGGGCAGGGGGCCAACGTCCTGACTTTC	TRBV29-1	TRBJ2-6	14	-	-
CASSPGNGRVGSDTEAFF	TGCGCCAGCAGCCCCGGAAACGGCAGGGTAGGGTCGGACACTGAAGCTTTCTTT	TRBV5-1	TRBJ1-1	18	-	few
CARETSGYYEQYF	TGTGCTAGAGAGACTAGCGGGTACTACGAGCAGTACTTC	TRBV19	TRBJ2-7	13	TRBD2	-
CASTQGQDEQYF	TGTGCTAGTACGCAGGGACAGGACGAGCAGTACTTC	TRBV7-6	TRBJ2-7	12	TRBD1	-
CASSPDSLSNQPQHF	TGTGCCAGCAGTCCGGACAGTTTAAGCAATCAGCCCCAGCATTTT	TRBV2	TRBJ1-5	15	-	few
CASSLIGGGNQPQHF	TGTGCCAGCAGTTTGATAGGGGGAGGAAATCAGCCCCAGCATTTT	TRBV28	TRBJ1-5	15	-	few